This T cell receptor (beta chain) was documented in a study of shared clonotypes between healthy human individuals. Whole-study results and caveats: Across a few donors, naive CD4 shared 5% to 6%, naive CD8 under 4%, memory CD4 roughly 2.1%, memory CD8 0.4% to 0.5%.

Authors' processing steps: Filtering of immunoSEQ junctional sequences could not match full-length read filtering. Method: immunoSEQ multiplex PCR; TCRdb's copy keeps in-frame clones and lacks some. Clone size and the V and J calls come from that table; the DNA yielded D and trimming. The sample has 800,000 to 1,200,000 clones; about four fifths are singletons. It was into CD45RA+ naive and CD45RA-negative memory subsets that the CD4+ cells were split. For this clone: Its antigen remains unidentified.

The CDR3 has 15 amino acids. V was pared by 2 bases and J by 5 bases, with 7 bases of the junction left unmatched. The germline gives CDR1 MGHRA, CDR2 YSYEKL. The V gene is TRBV4-1, the J gene TRBJ2-5; 8 bases are shared with TRBD2. Sequenced input: memory CD4+ T cells from PBMCs. The subset: CD45RA-negative fraction. The receptor's source is a man aged 18 to 29 in good health. Some clones in this sample may be carry-over from other donors' samples. The CDR3 DNA reads as TGCGCCAGCAGCCAATCGGGGGGGGCCAGGGAGACCCAGTACTTC. This codes for CASSQSGGARETQYF.